This paragraph covers one TCR beta chain sequence. As yet, its antigen is unknown. TCRbeta library preparation incorporated unique molecular identifiers. TCRdb ran MiXCR on the PCR reads and lists one entry per CDR3 protein. The repertoire holds about 870,000 distinct CDR3 sequences, with roughly 16% as singletons. V gave up 3 bases and J gave up 8 bases, with 10 bases separating them. This CDR3 is built from 12 residues. This entry belongs to a study of T-cell reconstitution after alpha-beta-depleted transplantation in children. General study results and limits: T-cell counts and diversity at one year post-transplant came mainly from newly produced T cells. Alpha-beta T cells present about two months after transplant were reported to originate from several hundred expanded graft clones.

Material: PBMCs, mostly from graft donor cells, obtained 360 days after TCRalphabeta/CD19-depleted stem cell transplant. The sequence derives from a male patient aged 10-17 years who had a stem cell transplant for acute lymphoblastic leukemia, so the T cells may come from the graft donor. This sequence joins TRBV12-3 or TRBV12-4 and TRBJ1-2; tentative D call: TRBD1 (5 bases). Written as DNA, the CDR3 is TGTGCCAGCAGTTTCACAGGAGAAGGCTACACCTTC. Translating it yields CASSFTGEGYTF.